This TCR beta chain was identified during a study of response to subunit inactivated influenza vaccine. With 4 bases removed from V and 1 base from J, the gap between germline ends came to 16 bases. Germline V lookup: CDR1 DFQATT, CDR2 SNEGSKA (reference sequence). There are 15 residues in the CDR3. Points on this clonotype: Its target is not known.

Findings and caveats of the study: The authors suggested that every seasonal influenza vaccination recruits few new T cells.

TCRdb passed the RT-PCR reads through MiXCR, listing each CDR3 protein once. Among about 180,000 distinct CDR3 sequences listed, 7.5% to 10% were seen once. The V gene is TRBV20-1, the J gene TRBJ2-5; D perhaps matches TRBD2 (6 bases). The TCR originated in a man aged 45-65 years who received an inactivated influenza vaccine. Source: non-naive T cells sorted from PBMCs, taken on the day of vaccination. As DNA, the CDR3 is TGCAGTGCTAAGTCCGGGACTCTCCTCCAAGAGACCCAGTACTTC. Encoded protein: CSAKSGTLLQETQYF.